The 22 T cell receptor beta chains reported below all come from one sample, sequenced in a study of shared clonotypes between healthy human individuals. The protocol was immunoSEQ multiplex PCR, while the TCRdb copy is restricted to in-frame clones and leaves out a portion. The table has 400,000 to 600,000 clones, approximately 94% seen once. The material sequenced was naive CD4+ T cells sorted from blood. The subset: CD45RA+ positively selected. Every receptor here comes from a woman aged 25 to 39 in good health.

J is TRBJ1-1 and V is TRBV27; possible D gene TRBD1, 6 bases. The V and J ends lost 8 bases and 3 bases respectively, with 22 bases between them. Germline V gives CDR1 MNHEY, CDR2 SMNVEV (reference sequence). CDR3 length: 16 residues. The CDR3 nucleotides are TGTGCCAGCCACCCCCCCTGGGGGGGGCTGTACACTGAAGCTTTCTTT. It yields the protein CASHPPWGGLYTEAFF.

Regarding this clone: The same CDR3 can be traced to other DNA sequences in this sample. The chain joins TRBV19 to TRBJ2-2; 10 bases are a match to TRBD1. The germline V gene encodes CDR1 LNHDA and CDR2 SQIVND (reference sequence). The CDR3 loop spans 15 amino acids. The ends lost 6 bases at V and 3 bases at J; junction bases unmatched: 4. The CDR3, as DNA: TGTGCCAGTAGCCGGACAGGGGGTCACACCGGGGAGCTGTTTTTT. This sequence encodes CASSRTGGHTGELFF.

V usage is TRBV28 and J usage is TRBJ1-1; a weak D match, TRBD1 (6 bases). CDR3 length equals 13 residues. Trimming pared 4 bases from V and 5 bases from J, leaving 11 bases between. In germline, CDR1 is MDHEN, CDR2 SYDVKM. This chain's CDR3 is CASSYGTRTEAFF. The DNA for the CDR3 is TGTGCCAGCAGTTATGGGACAAGGACTGAAGCTTTCTTT.

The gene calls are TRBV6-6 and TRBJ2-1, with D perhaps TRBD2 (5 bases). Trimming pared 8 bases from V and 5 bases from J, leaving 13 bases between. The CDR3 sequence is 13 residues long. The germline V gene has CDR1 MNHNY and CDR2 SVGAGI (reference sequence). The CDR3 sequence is CASRQTGNNEQFF. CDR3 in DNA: TGTGCCAGCCGTCAGACGGGGAACAATGAGCAGTTCTTC.

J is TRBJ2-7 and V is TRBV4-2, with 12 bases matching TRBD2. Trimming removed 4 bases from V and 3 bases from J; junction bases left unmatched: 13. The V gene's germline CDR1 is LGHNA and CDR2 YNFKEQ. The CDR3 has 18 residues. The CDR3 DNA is TGTGCCAGCAGCCGAACCGGGACTAGCGGGCGCAAGTTCTACGAGCAGTACTTC. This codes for CASSRTGTSGRKFYEQYF.

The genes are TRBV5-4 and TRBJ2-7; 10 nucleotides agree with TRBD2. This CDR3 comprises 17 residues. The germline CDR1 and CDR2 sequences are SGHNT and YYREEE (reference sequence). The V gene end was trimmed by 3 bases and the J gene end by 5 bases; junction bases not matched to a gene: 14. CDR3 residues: CASSSLALAGVSHEQYF. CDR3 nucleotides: TGTGCCAGCAGCTCGCTGGCTCTAGCGGGAGTTTCCCACGAGCAGTACTTC.

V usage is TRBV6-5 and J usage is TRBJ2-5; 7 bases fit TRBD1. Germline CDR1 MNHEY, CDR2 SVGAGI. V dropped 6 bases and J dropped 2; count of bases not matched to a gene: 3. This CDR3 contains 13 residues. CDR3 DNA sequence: TGTGCCAGCAGCTCGGGACAGCAAGAGACCCAGTACTTC. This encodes CASSSGQQETQYF.

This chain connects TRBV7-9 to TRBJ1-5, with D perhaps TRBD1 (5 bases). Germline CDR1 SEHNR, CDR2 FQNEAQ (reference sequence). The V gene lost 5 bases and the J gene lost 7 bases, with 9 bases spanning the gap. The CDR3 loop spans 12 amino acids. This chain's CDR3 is CASSPGGQPQHF. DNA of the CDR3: TGTGCCAGCAGCCCGGGGGGACAGCCCCAGCATTTT.

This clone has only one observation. The chain's CDR3 is CASSLGQGKYNEQFF. The CDR3 nucleotides are TGTGCCAGCAGCTTGGGGCAGGGCAAGTACAATGAGCAGTTCTTC. The V and J genes are TRBV7-3 and TRBJ2-1, with D perhaps matching TRBD1 (5 bases). Germline V gives CDR1 SGHTA, CDR2 FQGTGA. This CDR3 spans 15 amino acids. V lost 3 bases to trimming and J lost 4 bases, with 13 bases between them. The entire variable domain, with the rest obtained from reference TRBV7-3 and TRBJ2-1, is as follows: GAGVSQTPSNKVTEKGKYVELRCDPISGHTALYWYRQSLGQGPEFLIYFQGTGAADDSGLPNDRFFAVRPEGSVSTLKIQRTERGDSAVYLCASSLGQGKYNEQFFGPGTRLTVL.

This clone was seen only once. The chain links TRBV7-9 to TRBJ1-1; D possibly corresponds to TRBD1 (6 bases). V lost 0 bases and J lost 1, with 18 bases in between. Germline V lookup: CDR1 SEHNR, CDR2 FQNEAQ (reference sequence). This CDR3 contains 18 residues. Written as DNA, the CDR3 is TGTGCCAGCAGCTTAGCGCAGGTAGAAAGGGGGGCGAACACTGAAGCTTTCTTT. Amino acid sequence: CASSLAQVERGANTEAFF.

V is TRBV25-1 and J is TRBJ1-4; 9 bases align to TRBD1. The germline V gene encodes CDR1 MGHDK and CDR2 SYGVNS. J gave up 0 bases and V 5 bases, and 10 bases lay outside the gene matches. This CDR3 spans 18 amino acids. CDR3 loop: CASSLNRGRGATNEKLFF. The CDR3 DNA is TGTGCCAGCAGTTTAAACAGGGGGCGCGGGGCAACTAATGAAAAACTGTTTTTT.

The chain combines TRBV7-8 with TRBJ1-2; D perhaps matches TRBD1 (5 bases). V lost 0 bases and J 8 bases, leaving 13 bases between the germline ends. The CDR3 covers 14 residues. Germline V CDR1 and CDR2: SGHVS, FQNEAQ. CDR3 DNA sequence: TGTGCCAGCAGCTTAGCGCTGGGGGTGGGAGGCTACACCTTC. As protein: CASSLALGVGGYTF.

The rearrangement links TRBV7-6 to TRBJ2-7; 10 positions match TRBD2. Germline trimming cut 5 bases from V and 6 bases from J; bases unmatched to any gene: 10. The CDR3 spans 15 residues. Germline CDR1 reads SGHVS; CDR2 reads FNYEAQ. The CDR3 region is CASSPWSGRAAEQYF. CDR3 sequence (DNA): TGTGCCAGCAGCCCATGGAGCGGGAGGGCCGCCGAGCAGTACTTC. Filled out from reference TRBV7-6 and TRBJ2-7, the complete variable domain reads GAGVSQSPRYKVTKRGQDVALRCDPISGHVSLYWYRQALGQGPEFLTYFNYEAQQDKSGLPNDRFSAERPEGSISTLTIQRTEQRDSAMYRCASSPWSGRAAEQYFGPGTRLTVT.

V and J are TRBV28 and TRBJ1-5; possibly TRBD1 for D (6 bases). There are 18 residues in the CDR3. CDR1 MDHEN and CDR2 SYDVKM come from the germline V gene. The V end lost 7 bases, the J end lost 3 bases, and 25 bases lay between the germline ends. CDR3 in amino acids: CASTHAVGGDKDNQPQHF. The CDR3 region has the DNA TGTGCCAGCACTCACGCGGTCGGAGGGGACAAGGACAATCAGCCCCAGCATTTT. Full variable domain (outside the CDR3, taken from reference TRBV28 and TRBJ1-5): DVKVTQSSRYLVKRTGEKVFLECVQDMDHENMFWYRQDPGLGLRLIYFSYDVKMKEKGDIPEGYSVSREKKERFSLILESASTNQTSMYLCASTHAVGGDKDNQPQHFGDGTRLSIL.

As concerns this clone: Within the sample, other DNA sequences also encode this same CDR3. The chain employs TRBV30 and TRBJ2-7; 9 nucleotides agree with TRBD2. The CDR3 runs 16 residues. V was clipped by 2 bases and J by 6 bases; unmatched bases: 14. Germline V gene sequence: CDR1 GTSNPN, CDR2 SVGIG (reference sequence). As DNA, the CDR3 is TGTGCCTGGAGTCGGGGGGCGGCTAGCGGGAAGGCCGAGCAGTACTTC. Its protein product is CAWSRGAASGKAEQYF.

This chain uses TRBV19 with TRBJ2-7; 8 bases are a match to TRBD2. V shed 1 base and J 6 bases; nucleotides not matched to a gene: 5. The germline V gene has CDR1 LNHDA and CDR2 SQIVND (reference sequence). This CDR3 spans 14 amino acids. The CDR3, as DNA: TGTGCCAGTAGTATAGCAGCGGCGGGGGGCGAGCAGTACTTC. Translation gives CASSIAAAGGEQYF.

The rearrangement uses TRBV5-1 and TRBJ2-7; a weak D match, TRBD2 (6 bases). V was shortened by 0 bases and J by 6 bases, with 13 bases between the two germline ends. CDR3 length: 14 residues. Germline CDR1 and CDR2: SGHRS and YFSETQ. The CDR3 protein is CASSLALAIPEQYF. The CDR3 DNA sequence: TGCGCCAGCAGCTTGGCACTAGCCATCCCCGAGCAGTACTTC.

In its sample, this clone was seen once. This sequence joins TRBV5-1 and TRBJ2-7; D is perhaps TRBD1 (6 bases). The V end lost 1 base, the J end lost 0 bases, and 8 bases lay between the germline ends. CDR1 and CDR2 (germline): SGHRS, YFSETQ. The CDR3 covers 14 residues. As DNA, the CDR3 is TGCGCCAGCAGCTTGACAGGGAACTCCTACGAGCAGTACTTC. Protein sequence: CASSLTGNSYEQYF.

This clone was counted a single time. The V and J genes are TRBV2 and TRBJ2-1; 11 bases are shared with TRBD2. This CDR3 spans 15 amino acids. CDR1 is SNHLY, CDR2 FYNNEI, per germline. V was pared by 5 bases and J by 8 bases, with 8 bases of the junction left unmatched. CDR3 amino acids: CASSLLAGEGYEQFF. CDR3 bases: TGTGCCAGCAGTCTACTAGCGGGAGAGGGGTATGAGCAGTTCTTC.

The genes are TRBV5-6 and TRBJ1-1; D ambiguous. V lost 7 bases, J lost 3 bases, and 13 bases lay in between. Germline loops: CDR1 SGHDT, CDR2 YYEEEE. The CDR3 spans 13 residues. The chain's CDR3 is CASQLMRYTEAFF. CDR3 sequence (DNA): TGTGCCAGCCAACTCATGCGGTACACTGAAGCTTTCTTT.

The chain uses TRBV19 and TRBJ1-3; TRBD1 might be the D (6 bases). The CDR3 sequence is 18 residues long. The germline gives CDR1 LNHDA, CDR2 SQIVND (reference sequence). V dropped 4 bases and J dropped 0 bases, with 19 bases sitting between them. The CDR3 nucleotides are TGTGCCAGTAGTAGAGGCGGAGGACAGTATGTCTCTGGAAACACCATATATTTT. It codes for CASSRGGGQYVSGNTIYF.

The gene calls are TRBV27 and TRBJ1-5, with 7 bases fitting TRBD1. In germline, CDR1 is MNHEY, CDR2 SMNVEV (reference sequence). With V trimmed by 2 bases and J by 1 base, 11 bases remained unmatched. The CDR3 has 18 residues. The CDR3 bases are TGTGCCAGCAGTTTAGAAGGGGGCGATTTATGGAGCAATCAGCCCCAGCATTTT. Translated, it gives CASSLEGGDLWSNQPQHF.